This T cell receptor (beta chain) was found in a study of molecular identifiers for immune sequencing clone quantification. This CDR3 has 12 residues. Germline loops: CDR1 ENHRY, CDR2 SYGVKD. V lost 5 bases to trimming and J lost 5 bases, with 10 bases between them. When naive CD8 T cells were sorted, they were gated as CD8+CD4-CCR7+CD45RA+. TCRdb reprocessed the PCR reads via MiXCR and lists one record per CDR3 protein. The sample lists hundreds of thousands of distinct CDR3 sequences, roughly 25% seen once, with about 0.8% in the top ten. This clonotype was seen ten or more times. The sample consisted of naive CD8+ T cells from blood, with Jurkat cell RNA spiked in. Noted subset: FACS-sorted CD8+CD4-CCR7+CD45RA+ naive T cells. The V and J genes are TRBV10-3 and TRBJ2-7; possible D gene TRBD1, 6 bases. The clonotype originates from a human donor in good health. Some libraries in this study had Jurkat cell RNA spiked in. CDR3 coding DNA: TGTGCCATCAGTAACAGGGCTGACGAGCAGTACTTC. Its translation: CAISNRADEQYF.